One and the same sample provided the 13 T cell receptor beta chains below, sequenced in a study of blood T cell repertoires in COVID-19. Libraries were prepared by immunoSEQ multiplex PCR; TCRdb keeps only in-frame clonotypes and omits some of them. The sample carries approximately 480,000 clones, 89% recorded once. The source material was peripheral blood. Receptor source: a man between 18 and 29 years old with COVID-19, enrolled during active disease.

V gene TRBV5-1 combines with J gene TRBJ2-3, with D perhaps TRBD2 (6 bases). The CDR3 is 14 residues long. The ends were cut back, 2 bases at V and 4 bases at J, with 11 bases in the middle. The germline CDR1 and CDR2 sequences are SGHRS and YFSETQ. CDR3 coding DNA: TGCGCCAGCAGCTTATGGGACTCCTCAGATACGCAGTATTTT. Protein: CASSLWDSSDTQYF.

The J gene is TRBJ2-1, the V gene TRBV2, with a possible D match to TRBD1 (6 bases). Germline V gene data show CDR1 as SNHLY and CDR2 as FYNNEI. This CDR3 is built from 14 residues. V shed 6 bases and J shed 7 bases, with 16 bases lying between them. Written as DNA, the CDR3 is TGTGCCAGCAGCAGACTCACAAGGGGGAATGAGCAGTTCTTC. This encodes CASSRLTRGNEQFF.

The J gene is TRBJ1-3, the V gene TRBV18; weak D call: TRBD1 (6 bases). The V gene's germline CDR1 is KGHSH and CDR2 LQKENI. V lost 3 bases and J lost 0, with 12 bases in between. This CDR3 has 16 amino acids. CDR3 coding DNA: TGTGCCAGCTCACCGAGACAGGAGTACTCTGGAAACACCATATATTTT. This sequence encodes CASSPRQEYSGNTIYF.

The V gene is TRBV11-3, the J gene TRBJ1-2, with D unclear. Germline-derived CDR1 and CDR2 are SGHNT and YENEEA. Deletions cut 5 bases from V and 7 bases from J, with 14 bases between. CDR3 length equals 13 residues. The CDR3 region is CASSLSSGAGYTF. CDR3 nucleotides: TGTGCCAGCAGCCTCTCGTCGGGAGCTGGCTACACCTTC.

The chain links TRBV5-1 to TRBJ1-2; no definite D call. Germline V lookup: CDR1 SGHRS, CDR2 YFSETQ. V lost 0 bases, J lost 3 bases, and 9 bases lay in between. The CDR3 loop spans 14 amino acids. The CDR3 is CASSLGATDYGYTF. CDR3 DNA sequence: TGCGCCAGCAGCTTGGGGGCCACGGACTATGGCTACACCTTC.

The chain uses TRBV25-1 and TRBJ2-1; D not resolved. The V and J ends lost 0 bases and 4 bases respectively, with 4 bases between them. CDR3 length: 13 amino acids. The V gene's germline CDR1 is MGHDK and CDR2 SYGVNS. The CDR3 DNA is TGTGCCAGCAGTGAATATTTATACAATGAGCAGTTCTTC. It translates to CASSEYLYNEQFF.

The rearrangement uses TRBV5-4 and TRBJ1-2, with D possibly matching TRBD1 (5 bases). Germline V gives CDR1 SGHNT, CDR2 YYREEE (reference sequence). This CDR3 has 11 amino acids. Deletions cut 6 bases from V and 14 bases from J, with 17 bases between. The CDR3 region is CASTPGGAYTF. In nucleotides, the CDR3 is TGTGCCAGCACCCCGGGGGGTGCGTATACCTTC.

The V call is TRBV2, the J call TRBJ1-2; 7 nucleotides agree with TRBD1. The CDR3 consists of 15 residues. The germline V gene has CDR1 SNHLY and CDR2 FYNNEI. With V trimmed by 5 bases and J by 2 bases, 8 bases remained unmatched. The CDR3 bases are TGTGCCAGCAGTCCGGGACAGACCTTCAACTATGGCTACACCTTC. Protein: CASSPGQTFNYGYTF.

As to this clone: This specimen includes other DNA sequences encoding the same CDR3. The rearrangement joins TRBV18 to TRBJ1-4; TRBD1 might be the D (6 bases). The germline CDR1 and CDR2 sequences are KGHSH and LQKENI. V was cut by 0 bases and J by 7 bases, with 9 bases left in between. CDR3 length: 14 residues. The CDR3, as DNA: TGTGCCAGCTCACCACCTACAGGGCCTGAAAAACTGTTTTTT. Translated, it gives CASSPPTGPEKLFF.

The rearrangement uses TRBV7-6 and TRBJ2-7, with TRBD1 as a possible D gene (5 bases). CDR1 and CDR2 (germline): SGHVS, FNYEAQ. V was pared by 4 bases and J by 3 bases, with 19 bases between. This CDR3 has 16 amino acids. The CDR3 region is CASSSPWQGPSYEQYF. CDR3 bases: TGTGCCAGCAGCTCTCCTTGGCAGGGCCCTAGCTACGAGCAGTACTTC.

The CDR3 here is CASSLTGPPSPLHF. The DNA of the CDR3 is TGTGCCAGCAGTCTGACAGGGCCTCCGTCACCCCTCCACTTT. The chain recombines TRBV6-6 with TRBJ1-6; the match to TRBD1 covers 7 bases. In germline, CDR1 is MNHNY, CDR2 SVGAGI (reference sequence). The CDR3 length is 14 residues. Trimming removed 5 bases from V and 10 bases from J; junction bases left unmatched: 8.

V and J are TRBV1 and TRBJ2-6; no DNA check was done on the table's D call, TRBD2. TRBV1 is given as a pseudogene. The CDR3 length is 17 residues. CDR3 nucleotides: TGCACCAGCGGACGAAAATGGAGGACCTCTGGGGCCAACGTCCTGACTTTC. It yields the protein CTSGRKWRTSGANVLTF.

V gene TRBV6-5 combines with J gene TRBJ2-1; D unclear. V dropped 0 bases and J dropped 10 bases, with 19 bases sitting between them. This CDR3 is 16 amino acids long. In germline, CDR1 is MNHEY, CDR2 SVGAGI. The CDR3 here is CASSYSISASLAEQFF. CDR3 DNA: TGTGCCAGCAGTTACTCGATATCGGCTAGTTTGGCGGAGCAGTTCTTC.